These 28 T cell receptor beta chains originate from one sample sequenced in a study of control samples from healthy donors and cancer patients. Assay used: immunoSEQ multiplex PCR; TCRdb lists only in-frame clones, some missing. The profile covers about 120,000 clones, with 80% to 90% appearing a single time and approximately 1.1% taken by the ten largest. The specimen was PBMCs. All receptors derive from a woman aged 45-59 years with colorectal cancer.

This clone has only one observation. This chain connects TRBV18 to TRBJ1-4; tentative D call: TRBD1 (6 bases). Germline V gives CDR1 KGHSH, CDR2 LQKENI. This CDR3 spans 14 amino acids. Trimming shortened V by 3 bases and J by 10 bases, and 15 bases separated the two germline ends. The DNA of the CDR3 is TGTGCCAGCTCACCGGTGGGGGCGGAAGGAAAACTGTTTTTT. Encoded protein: CASSPVGAEGKLFF.

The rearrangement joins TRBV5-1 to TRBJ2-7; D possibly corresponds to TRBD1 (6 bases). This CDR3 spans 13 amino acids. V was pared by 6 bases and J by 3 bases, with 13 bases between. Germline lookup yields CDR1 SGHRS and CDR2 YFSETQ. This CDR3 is CASNSGQSYEQYF. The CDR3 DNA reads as TGCGCCAGCAACTCAGGACAGAGCTACGAGCAGTACTTC.

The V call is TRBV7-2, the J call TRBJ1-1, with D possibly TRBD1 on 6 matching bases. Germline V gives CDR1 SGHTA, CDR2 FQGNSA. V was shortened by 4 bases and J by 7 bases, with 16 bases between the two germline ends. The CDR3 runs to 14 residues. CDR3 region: CASSWEGGLREAFF. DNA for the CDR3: TGTGCCAGCAGCTGGGAGGGGGGTCTTCGTGAAGCTTTCTTT.

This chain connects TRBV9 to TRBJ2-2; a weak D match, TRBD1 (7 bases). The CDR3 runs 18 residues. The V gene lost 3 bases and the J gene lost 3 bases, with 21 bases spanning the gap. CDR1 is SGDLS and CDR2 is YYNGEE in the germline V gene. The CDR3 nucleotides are TGTGCCAGCAGCGCCCCTTTTCAGGGCAGGGGGGACACCGGGGAGCTGTTTTTT. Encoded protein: CASSAPFQGRGDTGELFF. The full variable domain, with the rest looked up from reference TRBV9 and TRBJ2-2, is DSGVTQTPKHLITATGQRVTLRCSPRSGDLSVYWYQQSLDQGLQFLIQYYNGEERAKGNILERFSAQQFPDLHSELNLSSLELGDSALYFCASSAPFQGRGDTGELFFGEGSRLTVL.

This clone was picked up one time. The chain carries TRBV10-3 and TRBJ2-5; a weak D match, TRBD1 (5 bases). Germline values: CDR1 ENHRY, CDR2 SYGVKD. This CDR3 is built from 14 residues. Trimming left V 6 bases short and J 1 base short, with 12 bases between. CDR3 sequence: CAIRGSQGQETQYF. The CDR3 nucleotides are TGTGCCATCAGGGGCAGTCAGGGCCAAGAGACCCAGTACTTC.

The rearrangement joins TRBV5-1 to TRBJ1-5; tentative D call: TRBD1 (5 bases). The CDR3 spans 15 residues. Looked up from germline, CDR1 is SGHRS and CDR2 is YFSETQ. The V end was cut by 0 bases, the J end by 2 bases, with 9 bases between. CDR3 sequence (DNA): TGCGCCAGCAGCTTGGAAGGGGTGGGCAATCAGCCCCAGCATTTT. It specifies CASSLEGVGNQPQHF.

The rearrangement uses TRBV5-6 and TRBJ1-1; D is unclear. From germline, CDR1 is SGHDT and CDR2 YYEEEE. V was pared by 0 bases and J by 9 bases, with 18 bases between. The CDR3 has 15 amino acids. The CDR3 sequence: CASSLARGVGFKAFF. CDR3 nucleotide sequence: TGTGCCAGCAGCTTGGCCCGGGGAGTCGGGTTCAAAGCTTTCTTT.

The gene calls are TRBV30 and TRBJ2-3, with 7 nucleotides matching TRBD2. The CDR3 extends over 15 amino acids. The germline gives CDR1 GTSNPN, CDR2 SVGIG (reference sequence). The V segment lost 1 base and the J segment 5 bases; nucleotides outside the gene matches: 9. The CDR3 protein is CAWSDQWGGEDTQYF. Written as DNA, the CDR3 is TGTGCCTGGAGTGACCAGTGGGGGGGGGAAGATACGCAGTATTTT.

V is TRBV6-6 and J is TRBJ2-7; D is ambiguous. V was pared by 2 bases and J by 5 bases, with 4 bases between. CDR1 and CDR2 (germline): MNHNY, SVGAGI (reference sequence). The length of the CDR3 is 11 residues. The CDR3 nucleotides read TGTGCCAGCAGTTACAGGGACGAGCAGTACTTC. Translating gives CASSYRDEQYF.

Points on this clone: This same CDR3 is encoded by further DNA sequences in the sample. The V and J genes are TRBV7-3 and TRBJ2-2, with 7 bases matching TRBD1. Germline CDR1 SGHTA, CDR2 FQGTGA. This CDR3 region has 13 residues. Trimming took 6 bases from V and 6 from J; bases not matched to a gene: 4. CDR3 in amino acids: CASSSGGPGELFF. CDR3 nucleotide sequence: TGTGCCAGCAGTTCAGGGGGACCCGGGGAGCTGTTTTTT.

CDR3 in amino acids: CASSGSSGSTYNEQFF. The CDR3 region has the DNA TGTGCCAGCAGTGGGAGTAGCGGGAGTACTTACAATGAGCAGTTCTTC. The chain combines TRBV6-1 with TRBJ2-1; TRBD2 aligns across 9 bases. This CDR3 contains 16 residues. Losses at the gene ends were 4 bases for V and 4 bases for J; bases not matched to a gene: 8. Germline V gene data show CDR1 as MNHNS and CDR2 as SASEGT.

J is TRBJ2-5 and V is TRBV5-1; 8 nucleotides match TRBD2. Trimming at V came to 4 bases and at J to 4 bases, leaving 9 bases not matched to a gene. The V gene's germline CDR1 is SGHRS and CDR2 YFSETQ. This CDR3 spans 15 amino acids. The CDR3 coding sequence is TGCGCCAGCAGCCCAATAGCGGGAAATCGAGAGACCCAGTACTTC. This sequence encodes CASSPIAGNRETQYF.

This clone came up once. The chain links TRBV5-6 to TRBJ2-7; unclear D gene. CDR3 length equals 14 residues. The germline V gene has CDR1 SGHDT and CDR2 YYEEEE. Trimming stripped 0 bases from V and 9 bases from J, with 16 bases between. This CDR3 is CASSLGALPSRQYF. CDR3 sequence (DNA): TGTGCCAGCAGCTTGGGAGCCTTACCTTCACGGCAGTACTTC. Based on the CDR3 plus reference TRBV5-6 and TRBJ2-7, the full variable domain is DAGVTQSPTHLIKTRGQQVTLRCSPKSGHDTVSWYQQALGQGPQFIFQYYEEEERQRGNFPDRFSGHQFPNYSSELNVNALLLGDSALYLCASSLGALPSRQYFGPGTRLTVT.

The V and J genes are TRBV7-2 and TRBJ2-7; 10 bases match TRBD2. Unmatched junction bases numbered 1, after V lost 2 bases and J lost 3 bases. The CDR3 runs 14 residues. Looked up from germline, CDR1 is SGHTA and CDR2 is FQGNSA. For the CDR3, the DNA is TGTGCCAGCAGCTTATCTAGCGGGAGCTACGAGCAGTACTTC. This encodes CASSLSSGSYEQYF.

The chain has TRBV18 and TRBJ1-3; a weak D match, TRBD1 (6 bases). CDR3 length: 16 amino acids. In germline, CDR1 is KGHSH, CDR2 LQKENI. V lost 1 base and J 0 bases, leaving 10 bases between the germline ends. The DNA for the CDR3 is TGTGCCAGCTCACCACGGGGGCAGGGCTCTGGAAACACCATATATTTT. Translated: CASSPRGQGSGNTIYF.

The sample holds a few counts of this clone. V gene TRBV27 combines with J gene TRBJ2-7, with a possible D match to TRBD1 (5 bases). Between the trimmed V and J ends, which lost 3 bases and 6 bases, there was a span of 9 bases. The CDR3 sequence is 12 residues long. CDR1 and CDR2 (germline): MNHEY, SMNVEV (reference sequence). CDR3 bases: TGTGCCAGCAGTTTTGAAGGGGCCGAGCAGTACTTC. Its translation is CASSFEGAEQYF.

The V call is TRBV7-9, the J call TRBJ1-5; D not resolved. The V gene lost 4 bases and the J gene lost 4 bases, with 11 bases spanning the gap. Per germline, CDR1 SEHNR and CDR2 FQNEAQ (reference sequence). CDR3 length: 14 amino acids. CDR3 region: CASSSSGPNQPQHF. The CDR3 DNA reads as TGTGCCAGCAGCTCTTCGGGTCCAAATCAGCCCCAGCATTTT.

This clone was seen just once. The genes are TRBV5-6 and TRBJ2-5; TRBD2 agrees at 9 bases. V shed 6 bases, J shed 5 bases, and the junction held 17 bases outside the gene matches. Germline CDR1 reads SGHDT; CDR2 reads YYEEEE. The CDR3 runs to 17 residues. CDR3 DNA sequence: TGTGCCAGCACTAACCGAGTAGGTAGCGGGAGTGGGGAGACCCAGTACTTC. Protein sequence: CASTNRVGSGSGETQYF.

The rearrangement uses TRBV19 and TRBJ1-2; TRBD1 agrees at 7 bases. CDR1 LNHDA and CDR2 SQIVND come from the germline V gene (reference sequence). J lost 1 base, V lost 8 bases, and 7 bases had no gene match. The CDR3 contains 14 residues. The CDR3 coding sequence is TGTGCCAGTGGTACAGGGGAACTTAACTATGGCTACACCTTC. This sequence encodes CASGTGELNYGYTF.

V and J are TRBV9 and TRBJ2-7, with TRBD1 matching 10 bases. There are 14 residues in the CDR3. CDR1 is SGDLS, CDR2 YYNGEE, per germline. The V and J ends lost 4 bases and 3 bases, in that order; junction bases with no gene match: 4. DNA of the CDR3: TGTGCCAGCAGCCTGACAGGGGGCTACTACGAGCAGTACTTC. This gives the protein CASSLTGGYYEQYF.

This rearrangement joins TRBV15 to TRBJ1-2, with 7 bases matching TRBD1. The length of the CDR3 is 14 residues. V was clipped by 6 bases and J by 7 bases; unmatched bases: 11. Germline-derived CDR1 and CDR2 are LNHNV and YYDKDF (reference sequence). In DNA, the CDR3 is TGTGCCACCAGTATAGACAGGGCTGTCGGTGGCTACACCTTC. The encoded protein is CATSIDRAVGGYTF.

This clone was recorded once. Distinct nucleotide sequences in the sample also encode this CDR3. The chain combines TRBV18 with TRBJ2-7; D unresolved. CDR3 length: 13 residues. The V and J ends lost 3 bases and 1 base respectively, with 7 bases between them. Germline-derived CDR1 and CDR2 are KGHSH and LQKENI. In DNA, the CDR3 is TGTGCCAGCTCACCCGGCTCGTCCTACGAGCAGTACTTC. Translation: CASSPGSSYEQYF.

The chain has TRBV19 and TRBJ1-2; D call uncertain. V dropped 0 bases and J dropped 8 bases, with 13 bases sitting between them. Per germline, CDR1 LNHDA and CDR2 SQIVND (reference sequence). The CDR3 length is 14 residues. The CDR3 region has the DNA TGTGCCAGTAGTATAGATCTCGTGCCCTTCGGCTACACCTTC. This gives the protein CASSIDLVPFGYTF.

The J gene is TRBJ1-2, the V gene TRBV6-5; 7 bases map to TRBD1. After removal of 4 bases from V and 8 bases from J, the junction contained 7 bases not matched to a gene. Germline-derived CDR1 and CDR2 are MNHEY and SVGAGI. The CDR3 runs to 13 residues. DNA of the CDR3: TGTGCCAGCAGTTTAGACAGGGTGGGAGGCTACACCTTC. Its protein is CASSLDRVGGYTF.

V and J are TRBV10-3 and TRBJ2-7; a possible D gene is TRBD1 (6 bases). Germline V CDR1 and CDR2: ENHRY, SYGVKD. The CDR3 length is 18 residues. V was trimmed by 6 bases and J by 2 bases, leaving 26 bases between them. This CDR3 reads CAISPGTTEIARPYEQYF. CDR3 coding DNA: TGTGCCATCAGCCCCGGGACAACTGAAATAGCTCGGCCCTACGAGCAGTACTTC.

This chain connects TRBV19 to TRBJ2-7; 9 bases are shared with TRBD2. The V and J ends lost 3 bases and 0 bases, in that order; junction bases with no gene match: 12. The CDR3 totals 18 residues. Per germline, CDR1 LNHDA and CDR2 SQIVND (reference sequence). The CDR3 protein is CASSMSLAGPITSYEQYF. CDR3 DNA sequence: TGTGCCAGTAGTATGTCCCTAGCGGGACCAATCACCTCCTACGAGCAGTACTTC. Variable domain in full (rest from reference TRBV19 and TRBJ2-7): DGGITQSPKYLFRKEGQNVTLSCEQNLNHDAMYWYRQDPGQGLRLIYYSQIVNDFQKGDIAEGYSVSREKKESFPLTVTSAQKNPTAFYLCASSMSLAGPITSYEQYFGPGTRLTVT.

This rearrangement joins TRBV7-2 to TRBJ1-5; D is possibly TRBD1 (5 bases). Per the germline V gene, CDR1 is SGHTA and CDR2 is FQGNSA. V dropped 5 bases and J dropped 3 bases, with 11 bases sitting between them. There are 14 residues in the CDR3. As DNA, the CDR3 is TGTGCCAGCAGCCAAGGGGAGTTCAATCAGCCCCAGCATTTT. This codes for CASSQGEFNQPQHF.

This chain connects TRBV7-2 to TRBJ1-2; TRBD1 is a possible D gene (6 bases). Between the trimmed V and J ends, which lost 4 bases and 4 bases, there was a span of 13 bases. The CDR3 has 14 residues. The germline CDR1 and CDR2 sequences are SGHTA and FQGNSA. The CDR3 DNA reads TGTGCCAGCAGCTCCCGAGGACAGTCCTATGGCTACACCTTC. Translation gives CASSSRGQSYGYTF.